Listed here are 15 T cell receptor beta chains from one sample, sequenced in a study of blood T cell repertoires in COVID-19. Some clones are missing from TCRdb's copy, which holds only in-frame ones; the method was immunoSEQ multiplex PCR. The sample lists around 56,000 clones; around 90% were seen once. Sequencing used peripheral blood. The receptors here all came from a man aged 80 or over with acute or convalescent COVID-19.

V usage is TRBV3-1 (or the pseudogene TRBV3-2) and J usage is TRBJ2-7; TRBD2 is a possible D gene (6 bases). The CDR3 has 17 residues. V gave up 1 base and J gave up 6 bases, with 22 bases separating them. CDR1 is LGHDT and CDR2 is YNNKEL in the germline V gene (reference sequence). The chain's CDR3 is CASSQVNAGPLSPEQYF. The CDR3 DNA is TGTGCCAGCAGCCAAGTCAACGCGGGGCCTTTAAGTCCCGAGCAGTACTTC.

This chain links TRBV5-4 with TRBJ1-2; 7 bases match TRBD1. This CDR3 contains 14 residues. The germline gives CDR1 SGHNT, CDR2 YYREEE (reference sequence). Trimming removed 2 bases from V and 0 bases from J; junction bases left unmatched: 1. The CDR3 region has the DNA TGTGCCAGCAGCTTAGGGGGCTCTAACTATGGCTACACCTTC. The encoded protein is CASSLGGSNYGYTF.

The chain combines TRBV7-3 with TRBJ2-3; TRBD1 aligns across 9 bases. The CDR3 extends over 16 amino acids. Germline-derived CDR1 and CDR2 are SGHTA and FQGTGA. V dropped 4 bases and J dropped 4; count of bases not matched to a gene: 9. DNA for the CDR3: TGTGCCAGCAGCTCCTCCGGGACAGGGTCGTCAGATACGCAGTATTTT. This sequence encodes CASSSSGTGSSDTQYF.

V usage is TRBV11-3 and J usage is TRBJ1-3, with a tentative D call TRBD1 (5 bases). Germline-derived CDR1 and CDR2 are SGHNT and YENEEA. Trimming took off 1 base at V and 0 bases at J, with 16 bases between the two ends. The length of the CDR3 is 18 residues. The CDR3 sequence is CASSLGPLQGNSGNTIYF. The CDR3 DNA is TGTGCCAGCAGCTTAGGTCCCCTCCAGGGCAACTCTGGAAACACCATATATTTT. Together with reference TRBV11-3 and TRBJ1-3, the CDR3 gives the full variable domain: EAGVVQSPRYKIIEKKQPVAFWCNPISGHNTLYWYLQNLGQGPELLIRYENEEAVDDSQLPKDRFSAERLKGVDSTLKIQPAELGDSAVYLCASSLGPLQGNSGNTIYFGEGSWLTVV.

V gene TRBV6-1 combines with J gene TRBJ2-7, with D maybe TRBD1 (6 bases). The CDR3 contains 14 residues. Looked up from germline, CDR1 is MNHNS and CDR2 is SASEGT. V lost 1 base and J 4 bases, leaving 11 bases between the germline ends. CDR3 sequence (DNA): TGTGCCAGCAGTGAAGTGACAGGTGCGTACGAGCAGTACTTC. It encodes CASSEVTGAYEQYF.

This rearrangement joins TRBV25-1 to TRBJ1-5, with TRBD1 as a possible D gene (5 bases). CDR1 and CDR2 from the germline V gene are MGHDK and SYGVNS. V was pared by 6 bases and J by 6 bases, with 9 bases between. The CDR3 extends over 12 amino acids. The chain's CDR3 is CASSVGAQPQHF. The CDR3 nucleotides read TGTGCCAGCAGCGTTGGGGCTCAGCCCCAGCATTTT.

This chain uses TRBV10-3 with TRBJ1-2; 7 nucleotides agree with TRBD1. CDR1 and CDR2 from the germline V gene are ENHRY and SYGVKD. The CDR3 is made up of 16 amino acids. Trimming at V came to 6 bases and at J to 0 bases, leaving 10 bases not matched to a gene. The DNA of the CDR3 is TGTGCCATCAGCAAAGGACAGGTCGGGACTAACTATGGCTACACCTTC. Amino acid sequence: CAISKGQVGTNYGYTF.

The rearrangement links TRBV6-1 to TRBJ1-4; D not resolved. This CDR3 spans 16 amino acids. Germline lookup yields CDR1 MNHNS and CDR2 SASEGT. Trimming removed 1 base from V and 8 bases from J, with 17 bases in between. CDR3 loop: CASSEGVEGRGEKLFF. CDR3 sequence (DNA): TGTGCCAGCAGTGAAGGGGTGGAGGGAAGAGGGGAAAAACTGTTTTTT.

The DNA for the CDR3 is TGTGCCAGCAGCTTTTCGTCCGGACAGTTTAACACGAACACCGGGGAGCTGTTTTTT. It yields the protein CASSFSSGQFNTNTGELFF. This chain uses TRBV7-9 with TRBJ2-2, with a weak D call TRBD1 (6 bases). The V end lost 3 bases, the J end lost 0 bases, and 20 bases lay between the germline ends. The CDR3 extends over 19 amino acids. The germline V gene encodes CDR1 SEHNR and CDR2 FQNEAQ (reference sequence).

The chain couples TRBV6-5 to TRBJ1-5, with 7 bases aligning to TRBD1. Germline V CDR1 and CDR2: MNHEY, SVGAGI. Trimming at V came to 7 bases and at J to 0 bases, leaving 6 bases not matched to a gene. The length of the CDR3 is 15 residues. The CDR3 spells CASTLQGISNQPQHF. CDR3 nucleotides: TGTGCCAGCACTTTACAGGGGATTAGCAATCAGCCCCAGCATTTT.

The chain recombines TRBV4-2 with TRBJ2-7; D may be TRBD1 (5 bases). Germline CDR1 reads LGHNA; CDR2 reads YNFKEQ. The CDR3 covers 12 residues. V was trimmed by 1 base and J by 6 bases, leaving 7 bases between them. CDR3 in amino acids: CASSQVTGEQYF. Written as DNA, the CDR3 is TGTGCCAGCAGCCAAGTAACAGGCGAGCAGTACTTC.

The chain joins TRBV23-1 to TRBJ2-7, with TRBD2 matching over 8 bases. TRBV23-1 is classed as an ORF, of uncertain function. The CDR3 runs 16 residues. The trim removed 1 base at V and 3 bases at J, leaving 8 bases unmatched. The CDR3 loop is CASSQLGRGAIYEQYF. The DNA for the CDR3 is TGCGCCAGCAGTCAATTGGGGCGGGGGGCGATCTACGAGCAGTACTTC.

J is TRBJ1-2 and V is TRBV5-4; tentatively, D is TRBD1 (6 bases). The CDR3 sequence is 16 residues long. Germline CDR1 reads SGHNT; CDR2 reads YYREEE (reference sequence). The germline V and J ends were trimmed by 2 bases and 2 bases, with 16 bases remaining between them. The CDR3 sequence: CASSFGGAQGNYGYTF. The CDR3 region has the DNA TGTGCCAGCAGCTTTGGGGGCGCCCAGGGGAACTATGGCTACACCTTC.

The V and J genes are TRBV5-8 and TRBJ1-2, with 7 bases fitting TRBD1. CDR1 SGHTS and CDR2 YDEGEE come from the germline V gene. Losses at the gene ends were 3 bases for V and 1 base for J; bases not matched to a gene: 6. The CDR3 spans 15 residues. The CDR3 is CASSSGTAYNYGYTF. For the CDR3, the DNA is TGTGCCAGCAGCTCCGGGACAGCTTATAACTATGGCTACACCTTC.

The chain uses TRBV7-2 and TRBJ2-2; a weak D match, TRBD2 (6 bases). The CDR3 runs to 16 residues. V was clipped by 4 bases and J by 1 base, with 13 bases between them. CDR1 and CDR2 (germline): SGHTA, FQGNSA. The CDR3 spells CASSSRRGRNTGELFF. The CDR3 region has the DNA TGTGCCAGCAGCTCACGGAGGGGAAGGAACACCGGGGAGCTGTTTTTT.